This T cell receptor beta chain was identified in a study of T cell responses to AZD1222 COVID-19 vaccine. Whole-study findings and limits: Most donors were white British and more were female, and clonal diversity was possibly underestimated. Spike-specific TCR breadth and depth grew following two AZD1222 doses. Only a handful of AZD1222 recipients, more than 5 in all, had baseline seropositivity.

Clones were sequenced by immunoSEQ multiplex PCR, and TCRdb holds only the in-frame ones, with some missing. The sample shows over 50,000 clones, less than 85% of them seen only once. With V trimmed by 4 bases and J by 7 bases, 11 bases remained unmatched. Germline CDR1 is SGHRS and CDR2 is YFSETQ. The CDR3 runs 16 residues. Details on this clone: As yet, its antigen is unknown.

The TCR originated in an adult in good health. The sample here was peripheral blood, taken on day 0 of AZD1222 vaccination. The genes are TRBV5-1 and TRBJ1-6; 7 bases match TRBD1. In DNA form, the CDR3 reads TGCGCCAGCAGCCACGACAGGGCCAGGGGGAATTCACCCCTCCACTTT. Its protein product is CASSHDRARGNSPLHF.